This is a list of T cell receptor beta chains from one sample in a study of control samples from healthy donors and cancer patients. The method was immunoSEQ multiplex PCR; TCRdb's version includes in-frame clones alone and lacks a portion of them. The sample has approximately 89,000 clones, approximately 86% seen once; the top ten hold around 21%. Sequenced: blood. The receptors stem from a man aged 30 to 39 in good health. Each CDR3 is given with its conserved first and last residue. The D gene is left open where the match is weak. For some rows the clone size is stated as once, few or many, or as a class when expanded; others skip it.

j_call | v_call | d_call | clone_size | cdr3_nt | cdr3_aa
TRBJ2-3 | TRBV9 | NA | NA | TGTGCCAGCAGCGTAGACAATAGTGATACGCAGTATTTT | CASSVDNSDTQYF
TRBJ1-5 | TRBV5-8 | NA | once | TGTGCCAGCAGCTTGGGGCAGGGTGGAGGGCCCCAGCATTTT | CASSLGQGGGPQHF
TRBJ2-5 | TRBV19 | TRBD2 | once | TGTGCCAGTAGTATGAAGCGGGGGGGCCAAGAGACCCAGTACTTC | CASSMKRGGQETQYF
TRBJ1-1 | TRBV7-8 | NA | NA | TGTGCCAGCAGCTTAGCGACGGGGCGGAACACTGAAGCTTTCTTT | CASSLATGRNTEAFF
TRBJ1-2 | TRBV27 | TRBD1 | NA | TGTGCCAGCAGGGACCTAACAGGGGCGAGTGGCTACACCTTC | CASRDLTGASGYTF
TRBJ2-3 | TRBV6-5 | TRBD1 | NA | TGTGCCAGCAGCAAGGGGGCAGGGGTCACAGATACGCAGTATTTT | CASSKGAGVTDTQYF
TRBJ2-3 | TRBV29-1 | NA | NA | TGCAGCGTTGTGGGGGATGGGTCCACAGATACGCAGTATTTT | CSVVGDGSTDTQYF
TRBJ1-2 | TRBV24-1 | TRBD1 | few | TGTGCCACCAGTGACCCCGGACAGGGGAATACGAATGGCTACACCTTC | CATSDPGQGNTNGYTF
TRBJ2-5 | TRBV9 | TRBD1 | NA | TGTGCCAGCAGCGTAGGGGGGACAGGTGGTAGGGAGACCCAGTACTTC | CASSVGGTGGRETQYF
TRBJ1-2 | TRBV6-5 | TRBD1 | NA | TGTGCCAGCAACCCGGGACAGGGTAACTATGGCTACACCTTC | CASNPGQGNYGYTF
TRBJ2-2 | TRBV2 | TRBD2 | NA | TGTGCCAGCCTTGCTGAAGGGGCTAGCGGGAACACCGGGGAGCTGTTTTTT | CASLAEGASGNTGELFF
TRBJ1-2 | TRBV5-4 | TRBD1 | few | TGTGCCAGCAGCACCAGACAGGGGGGTCATGGCTACACCTTC | CASSTRQGGHGYTF
TRBJ1-1 | TRBV7-9 | TRBD1 | NA | TGTGCCAGCAGCCCCCCCCGGGACAGAGTGAACACTGAAGCTTTCTTT | CASSPPRDRVNTEAFF
TRBJ2-2 | TRBV9 | TRBD1 | NA | TGTGCCAGCAGCCCCCGGACAGGGGGCCCCGGGGAGCTGTTTTTT | CASSPRTGGPGELFF
TRBJ1-2 | TRBV5-5 | NA | NA | TGTGCCAGCAGCTTGGCGTATCCCCAAGGGGGCTATGGCTACACCTTC | CASSLAYPQGGYGYTF
TRBJ1-1 | TRBV7-9 | NA | NA | TGTGCCAGCAGCTTAGAGTCCGATACTGAAGCTTTCTTT | CASSLESDTEAFF
TRBJ2-2 | TRBV7-9 | NA | NA | TGTGCCAGCAGCTCCGGGACTCTCTACACCGGGGAGCTGTTTTTT | CASSSGTLYTGELFF
TRBJ1-2 | TRBV2 | NA | NA | TGTGCCAGCAGTGATAGGCCAGGGGATGGCTACACCTTC | CASSDRPGDGYTF
TRBJ2-2 | TRBV10-2 | TRBD1 | NA | TGCGCCAGCAGTGTGCAGGGGGCGTCTAACACCGGGGAGCTGTTTTTT | CASSVQGASNTGELFF
TRBJ1-1 | TRBV27 | NA | NA | TGTGCCAGCAGTTGGGGGCCCACTGAAGCTTTCTTT | CASSWGPTEAFF
TRBJ2-1 | TRBV4-1 | NA | NA | TGCGCCAGCAGCCAAGATGGTGCGGCAGGCGAGCAGTTCTTC | CASSQDGAAGEQFF
TRBJ2-2 | TRBV14 | NA | NA | TGTGCCAGCAGCCAAGATTGGGGGACCGGGGAGCTGTTTTTT | CASSQDWGTGELFF
TRBJ1-5 | TRBV5-5 | NA | NA | TGTGCCAGCAGCTTTGGGACGGTCTCCCGCAATCAGCCCCAGCATTTT | CASSFGTVSRNQPQHF
TRBJ1-5 | TRBV5-1 | NA | NA | TGCGCCAGCAGCGAAGGAAGTAATCAGCCCCAGCATTTT | CASSEGSNQPQHF
TRBJ1-4 | TRBV4-1 | NA | few | TGCGCCAGCAGCCCAACAGGGTTGGCAACTAATGAAAAACTGTTTTTT | CASSPTGLATNEKLFF
TRBJ1-2 | TRBV14 | TRBD1 | NA | TGTGCCAGCAGCTTGGACAGGGCTTATGGCTACACCTTC | CASSLDRAYGYTF